The next 30 T cell receptor beta chains were all read from a single sample in a study of radiotherapy plus CTLA-4 blockade in lung cancer (dated by TCRdb to between 2017 and 2018). The receptor library was made with the immunoSEQ multiplex PCR assay. Entries here come from immuneACCESS through TCRdb and include only in-frame sequences with V and J called. Some clones fail to appear in such tables; in the studies checked, an unresolved V gene covers under half of the shortfall, and the cause of the remainder is unknown. This sample is represented by about 28,000 clones; around three quarters of them were singletons. The biggest ten clones account for approximately 15% of the sample. The sample consisted of peripheral blood, taken from a patient treated with radiotherapy plus ipilimumab. Source of these receptors: a human donor with non-small cell lung cancer that progressed on radiotherapy plus ipilimumab.

V and J are TRBV25-1 and TRBJ2-2, with D uncertain. The germline V and J ends were trimmed by 6 bases and 1 base, with 9 bases remaining between them. The CDR3 consists of 14 residues. Germline-derived CDR1 and CDR2 are MGHDK and SYGVNS. The CDR3 bases are TGTGCCAGCAGAGATTGGGTGAACACCGGGGAGCTGTTTTTT. This translates into CASRDWVNTGELFF. Combining the CDR3 with reference TRBV25-1 and TRBJ2-2 gives the whole variable domain EADIYQTPRYLVIGTGKKITLECSQTMGHDKMYWYQQDPGMELHLIHYSYGVNSTEKGDLSSESTVSRIRTEHFPLTLESARPSHTSQYLCASRDWVNTGELFFGEGSRLTVL.

This rearrangement joins TRBV29-1 to TRBJ2-7; tentatively, D is TRBD2 (5 bases). Germline V gene data show CDR1 as SQVTM and CDR2 as ANQGSEA. Trimming took 5 bases from V and 0 from J, leaving 8 bases between them. The length of the CDR3 is 12 residues. CDR3 in amino acids: CSVSGFSYEQYF. The CDR3 bases are TGCAGCGTTAGCGGTTTCTCCTACGAGCAGTACTTC.

The V and J genes are TRBV28 and TRBJ1-5, with unresolved D. Trimming pared 5 bases from V and 7 bases from J, leaving 15 bases between. Germline V gene sequence: CDR1 MDHEN, CDR2 SYDVKM. CDR3 length equals 14 residues. CDR3 nucleotide sequence: TGTGCCAGCAGTAGGCAGGAACCGAGGCAGCCCCAGCATTTT. It encodes CASSRQEPRQPQHF.

The rearrangement joins TRBV9 to TRBJ2-6; weak D call: TRBD1 (5 bases). Trimming pared 3 bases from V and 4 bases from J, leaving 8 bases between. Germline CDR1 is SGDLS and CDR2 is YYNGEE. The CDR3 covers 14 residues. The CDR3 is CASSDGAGANVLTF. CDR3 sequence (DNA): TGTGCCAGCAGCGATGGGGCCGGGGCCAACGTCCTGACTTTC.

This clone has just a few counts. V gene TRBV25-1 combines with J gene TRBJ1-2, with a weak D call TRBD1 (6 bases). Germline V gene lookup returns CDR1 MGHDK and CDR2 SYGVNS. Trimming stripped 6 bases from V and 8 bases from J, with 16 bases between. CDR3 length: 13 residues. CDR3 DNA: TGTGCCAGCAGCGACACGCTAGGGGGAGGCTACACCTTC. Translating gives CASSDTLGGGYTF.

This clone has a handful of counts. The chain employs TRBV5-1 and TRBJ2-7; 16 nucleotides line up with TRBD2. Trimming at V came to 7 bases and at J to 4 bases, leaving 11 bases not matched to a gene. Germline assignment: CDR1 SGHRS and CDR2 YFSETQ. The CDR3 sequence is 17 residues long. CDR3 sequence reads: CASRTGTSGRASYEQYF. CDR3 DNA sequence: TGCGCCAGCCGTACCGGGACTAGCGGGAGGGCCTCGTACGAGCAGTACTTC. The full variable domain, rest sourced from reference TRBV5-1 and TRBJ2-7, is KAGVTQTPRYLIKTRGQQVTLSCSPISGHRSVSWYQQTPGQGLQFLFEYFSETQRNKGNFPGRFSGRQFSNSRSEMNVSTLELGDSALYLCASRTGTSGRASYEQYFGPGTRLTVT.

The chain employs TRBV7-6 and TRBJ2-3; the D gene is possibly TRBD1 (7 bases). Deletions cut 3 bases from V and 0 bases from J, with 10 bases between. CDR3 size: 15 residues. CDR1 is SGHVS and CDR2 is FNYEAQ in the germline V gene. CDR3 sequence: CASSLAGGSTDTQYF. The CDR3, as DNA: TGTGCCAGCAGCTTGGCAGGGGGGAGCACAGATACGCAGTATTTT. The full variable domain, completed using reference TRBV7-6 and TRBJ2-3, is GAGVSQSPRYKVTKRGQDVALRCDPISGHVSLYWYRQALGQGPEFLTYFNYEAQQDKSGLPNDRFSAERPEGSISTLTIQRTEQRDSAMYRCASSLAGGSTDTQYFGPGTRLTVL.

The chain joins TRBV27 to TRBJ2-1, with unresolved D. Germline values: CDR1 MNHEY, CDR2 SMNVEV (reference sequence). Trimming left V 1 base short and J 3 bases short, with 4 bases between. CDR3 length equals 13 residues. CDR3 residues: CASSLFIYNEQFF. CDR3 sequence (DNA): TGTGCCAGCAGTTTATTCATCTACAATGAGCAGTTCTTC.

This chain links TRBV6-5 with TRBJ1-2, with D maybe TRBD1 (5 bases). The CDR3 length is 13 residues. Germline lookup yields CDR1 MNHEY and CDR2 SVGAGI. Between the trimmed V and J ends, which lost 6 bases and 2 bases, there was a span of 10 bases. CDR3 loop: CASRTAFNYGYTF. CDR3 nucleotides: TGTGCCAGCAGGACAGCCTTCAACTATGGCTACACCTTC.

The gene calls are TRBV19 and TRBJ1-2; D possibly corresponds to TRBD1 (6 bases). This CDR3 is built from 12 residues. The germline gives CDR1 LNHDA, CDR2 SQIVND (reference sequence). V shed 6 bases and J shed 7 bases, with 12 bases lying between them. CDR3: CASRQGSSGYTF. The CDR3 DNA sequence: TGTGCCAGTAGACAGGGTTCCTCTGGCTACACCTTC.

V usage is TRBV10-1 and J usage is TRBJ2-3, with TRBD1 matching 7 bases. The V and J ends lost 2 bases and 0 bases, in that order; junction bases with no gene match: 8. The CDR3 totals 17 residues. CDR1 and CDR2 from the germline V gene are WNHNN and SYGVQD (reference sequence). The CDR3 bases are TGCGCCAGCAGTGAGATTTGGACAGGAACTAGCACAGATACGCAGTATTTT. Protein: CASSEIWTGTSTDTQYF.

This chain joins TRBV9 and TRBJ1-6, with TRBD1 as a possible D gene (6 bases). This CDR3 has 14 residues. The germline gives CDR1 SGDLS, CDR2 YYNGEE. Deletions cut 2 bases from V and 7 bases from J, with 10 bases between. The CDR3 DNA reads as TGTGCCAGCAGCGTCTTCGGACAGAATTCACCCCTCCACTTT. It is translated as CASSVFGQNSPLHF.

The chain has TRBV28 and TRBJ2-7; no firm D call. Trimming stripped 5 bases from V and 3 bases from J, with 5 bases between. This CDR3 has 11 residues. Germline V gene data show CDR1 as MDHEN and CDR2 as SYDVKM. For the CDR3, the DNA is TGTGCCAGCAGTGGAAACTACGAGCAGTACTTC. It encodes CASSGNYEQYF.

The genes are TRBV27 and TRBJ2-7; no clear D. The CDR3 has 13 residues. V lost 7 bases and J lost 2, with 12 bases in between. Germline V gene lookup returns CDR1 MNHEY and CDR2 SMNVEV (reference sequence). The CDR3, as DNA: TGTGCCAGCATCCAACCCTCCCCCTACGAGCAGTACTTC. It codes for CASIQPSPYEQYF.

The chain carries TRBV2 and TRBJ1-1; tentatively, D is TRBD1 (5 bases). Per the germline V gene, CDR1 is SNHLY and CDR2 is FYNNEI. The CDR3 length is 13 residues. Trimming stripped 6 bases from V and 2 bases from J, with 10 bases between. The CDR3 nucleotides are TGTGCCAGCAGGCCGGACATTAACACTGAAGCTTTCTTT. Translating it yields CASRPDINTEAFF. Full variable domain (rest looked up from reference TRBV2 and TRBJ1-1): EPEVTQTPSHQVTQMGQEVILRCVPISNHLYFYWYRQILGQKVEFLVSFYNNEISEKSEIFDDQFSVERPDGSNFTLKIRSTKLEDSAMYFCASRPDINTEAFFGQGTRLTVV.

This chain links TRBV19 with TRBJ2-3; TRBD1 might be the D (6 bases). The CDR3 contains 17 residues. Trimming took 5 bases from V and 1 from J, leaving 19 bases between them. Looked up from germline, CDR1 is LNHDA and CDR2 is SQIVND (reference sequence). This CDR3 reads CASSRLPLDSRTDTQYF. DNA of the CDR3: TGTGCCAGTAGTCGTCTCCCGCTGGACAGTCGCACAGATACGCAGTATTTT.

This chain joins TRBV4-1 and TRBJ2-3; 9 positions match TRBD2. The CDR3 runs 15 residues. Trimming cost V 4 bases and J 5 bases; bases outside gene matches: 7. CDR1 is MGHRA and CDR2 is YSYEKL in the germline V gene. CDR3 bases: TGCGCCAGCAGCCTCAGCGGGGGGCCGGGAGATACGCAGTATTTT. Protein: CASSLSGGPGDTQYF.

J is TRBJ2-3 and V is TRBV2; TRBD1 aligns across 7 bases. Trimming at V came to 6 bases and at J to 0 bases, leaving 3 bases not matched to a gene. In germline, CDR1 is SNHLY, CDR2 FYNNEI. CDR3 length equals 14 residues. The CDR3 nucleotides read TGTGCCAGCAGGACGGGACAGAGCACAGATACGCAGTATTTT. Its protein product is CASRTGQSTDTQYF.

There are a few counts of this clone. The J gene is TRBJ1-1, the V gene TRBV10-3; TRBD1 matches 8 bases. With 4 bases clipped from V and 10 bases from J, the junction kept 8 bases outside the gene matches. There are 13 residues in the CDR3. The germline gives CDR1 ENHRY, CDR2 SYGVKD. As DNA, the CDR3 is TGTGCCATCAGTGGGGACGCCGGACAGGGAGCTTTCTTT. Translating it yields CAISGDAGQGAFF.

This clone appeared a single time. This chain connects TRBV23-1 to TRBJ1-6; 7 positions match TRBD1. TRBV23-1 is designated an ORF whose function remains uncertain. The trim removed 6 bases at V and 3 bases at J, leaving 2 bases unmatched. This CDR3 comprises 14 residues. The CDR3 nucleotides are TGCGCCAGCAGGGGACAGAGCTATAATTCACCCCTCCACTTT. It is translated as CASRGQSYNSPLHF.

V usage is TRBV13 and J usage is TRBJ2-1; 8 positions match TRBD2. This CDR3 spans 16 amino acids. From germline, CDR1 is PRHDT and CDR2 FYEKMQ (reference sequence). The V and J ends lost 4 bases and 3 bases, in that order; junction bases with no gene match: 8. In DNA form, the CDR3 reads TGTGCCAGCAGCTCTGAGTCGGGAGGGCTCTACAATGAGCAGTTCTTC. This codes for CASSSESGGLYNEQFF.

The V gene is TRBV25-1, the J gene TRBJ2-5; 12 positions agree with TRBD1. The V segment lost 2 bases and the J segment 5 bases; nucleotides outside the gene matches: 3. This CDR3 is 15 amino acids long. Germline V gene sequence: CDR1 MGHDK, CDR2 SYGVNS. The CDR3 sequence is CASSERDRGRETQYF. In DNA form, the CDR3 reads TGTGCCAGCAGTGAACGGGACAGGGGGCGGGAGACCCAGTACTTC.

The chain links TRBV28 to TRBJ2-1; D is uncertain. The CDR3 has 10 amino acids. The germline V gene has CDR1 MDHEN and CDR2 SYDVKM. V lost 3 bases to trimming and J lost 9 bases, with 3 bases between them. The CDR3 spells CASSFGEQFF. In DNA form, the CDR3 reads TGTGCCAGCAGTTTTGGTGAGCAGTTCTTC. The full variable domain, in which reference TRBV28 and TRBJ2-1 provide the parts outside the CDR3, is DVKVTQSSRYLVKRTGEKVFLECVQDMDHENMFWYRQDPGLGLRLIYFSYDVKMKEKGDIPEGYSVSREKKERFSLILESASTNQTSMYLCASSFGEQFFGPGTRLTVL.

The chain links TRBV19 to TRBJ2-7; the D is unclear. The germline V gene encodes CDR1 LNHDA and CDR2 SQIVND (reference sequence). The CDR3 runs to 14 residues. V lost 1 base, J lost 3 bases, and 10 bases lay in between. In DNA form, the CDR3 reads TGTGCCAGTAGTATAGCCGGCAGATTCTACGAGCAGTACTTC. Translation: CASSIAGRFYEQYF.

The chain uses TRBV28 and TRBJ2-1; 10 bases align to TRBD2. This CDR3 has 14 amino acids. Unmatched junction bases numbered 8, after V lost 10 bases and J lost 5 bases. Per germline, CDR1 MDHEN and CDR2 SYDVKM. The CDR3 bases are TGTGCCACCACGAGGACTAGCGGTAACAATGAGCAGTTCTTC. Its translation is CATTRTSGNNEQFF.

The chain carries TRBV25-1 and TRBJ2-1; no clear D gene. The V gene's germline CDR1 is MGHDK and CDR2 SYGVNS. The CDR3 has 14 amino acids. Between the trimmed V and J ends, which lost 3 bases and 4 bases, there was a span of 10 bases. For the CDR3, the DNA is TGTGCCAGCAGTGAGACATACAGTTACAATGAGCAGTTCTTC. The encoded protein is CASSETYSYNEQFF.

This clone was counted once. The rearrangement joins TRBV5-8 to TRBJ1-1, with D perhaps TRBD1 (6 bases). This CDR3 region has 14 residues. The V end was cut by 1 base, the J end by 6 bases, with 13 bases between. From germline, CDR1 is SGHTS and CDR2 YDEGEE. CDR3 residues: CASSLRGGFAEAFF. The DNA of the CDR3 is TGTGCCAGCAGCTTGAGAGGGGGATTTGCTGAAGCTTTCTTT. The variable domain in full, with the rest retrieved from reference TRBV5-8 and TRBJ1-1, is EAGVTQSPTHLIKTRGQQATLRCSPISGHTSVYWYQQALGLGLQFLLWYDEGEERNRGNFPPRFSGRQFPNYSSELNVNALELEDSALYLCASSLRGGFAEAFFGQGTRLTVV.

The chain uses TRBV7-3 and TRBJ2-5; D call uncertain. Germline V CDR1 and CDR2: SGHTA, FQGTGA. The CDR3 runs to 13 residues. V shed 6 bases and J shed 2 bases, with 10 bases lying between them. The CDR3 loop reads CASSFDPQETQYF. In DNA, the CDR3 is TGTGCCAGCAGTTTTGACCCGCAAGAGACCCAGTACTTC.

The gene calls are TRBV28 and TRBJ1-3, with D maybe TRBD1 (6 bases). With 6 bases removed from V and 9 bases from J, the gap between germline ends came to 21 bases. CDR1 and CDR2 (germline): MDHEN, SYDVKM. The CDR3 spans 15 residues. Here the CDR3 DNA reads TGTGCCAGCAGCCTTATGACAGGTTCCGGGGTCACCATATATTTT. Protein: CASSLMTGSGVTIYF.

This rearrangement joins TRBV13 to TRBJ1-5; D is uncertain. V was pared by 2 bases and J by 3 bases, with 8 bases between. Germline V gene sequence: CDR1 PRHDT, CDR2 FYEKMQ (reference sequence). This CDR3 spans 14 amino acids. The CDR3 here is CASSLRRPNQPQHF. The CDR3 DNA reads TGTGCCAGCAGCTTACGACGCCCCAATCAGCCCCAGCATTTT.